This TCR beta chain was obtained from a study of blood T cell repertoires in COVID-19. The overall study: Acute and convalescent COVID-19 samples came from the United States, Italy and Spain. T cells, B-cell-depleted T cells, or PBMCs supplied cDNA or gDNA.

Original processing notes: Quantification of nucleated cells was approximated via reference gene primer amplification. Profiling relied on immunoSEQ multiplex PCR, and the TCRdb table lists in-frame clones only, not all of them. V and J calls and clone size come straight from that table; D and trimming were deduced from the DNA. The top ten clones hold around 14% of a sample with about 99,000 clones, about 90% of them seen once. Trimming took off 3 bases at V and 0 bases at J, with 8 bases between the two ends. This CDR3 is built from 14 residues. Per the germline V gene, CDR1 is SGHTA and CDR2 is FQGNSA.

J is TRBJ1-1 and V is TRBV7-2, with D maybe TRBD1 (6 bases). This TCR came from a man aged 45-65 years with acute or convalescent COVID-19. Sequenced sample: peripheral blood. The CDR3 DNA sequence: TGTGCCAGCAGCTTTCAGGGGTTGAACACTGAAGCTTTCTTT. Translating it yields CASSFQGLNTEAFF.